Following are 4 T cell receptor beta chains from one sample sequenced in a study of cytomegalovirus exposure and HLA in healthy donors. The PCR ran on 60 Vbeta and 13 Jbeta primers. Data came from immunoSEQ multiplex PCR; TCRdb stores just in-frame clones and leaves some out. In the table there are about 130,000 clones, 70% to 85% of which are singletons. The material sequenced was PBMCs. The receptors originated from a boy aged 2-15 years in good health and CMV-seronegative.

The gene calls are TRBV4-2 and TRBJ1-6; weak D call: TRBD1 (5 bases). V was shortened by 1 base and J by 0 bases, with 16 bases between the two germline ends. This CDR3 is 19 amino acids long. CDR1 and CDR2 (germline): LGHNA, YNFKEQ. As DNA, the CDR3 is TGTGCCAGCAGCCAAGTGGAGGCGGGACGCAGCTCCTATAATTCACCCCTCCACTTT. Translated, it gives CASSQVEAGRSSYNSPLHF.

The CDR3 region is CASSVDSYSGANVLTF. CDR3 DNA sequence: TGTGCCAGCAGCGTGGACAGCTACTCTGGGGCCAACGTCCTGACTTTC. The chain couples TRBV9 to TRBJ2-6, with TRBD1 as a possible D gene (6 bases). Germline-derived CDR1 and CDR2 are SGDLS and YYNGEE. V dropped 2 bases and J dropped 0 bases, with 9 bases sitting between them. This CDR3 comprises 16 residues.

The chain uses TRBV6-5 and TRBJ2-7; tentative D call: TRBD1 (6 bases). Trimming shortened V by 5 bases and J by 0 bases, and 11 bases separated the two germline ends. The CDR3 covers 14 residues. Per the germline V gene, CDR1 is MNHEY and CDR2 is SVGAGI. CDR3 residues: CASSAQGSSYEQYF. The CDR3 DNA reads TGTGCCAGCAGTGCCCAGGGGAGCTCCTACGAGCAGTACTTC.

This clone was seen a handful of times. V usage is TRBV7-9 and J usage is TRBJ1-1; D unclear. The CDR3 length is 17 residues. Trimming removed 5 bases at V and 0 bases at J, with 19 bases between. The germline gives CDR1 SEHNR, CDR2 FQNEAQ (reference sequence). CDR3 nucleotide sequence: TGTGCCAGCAGCCCTAATCCCAACTCAGGCATGAACACTGAAGCTTTCTTT. This codes for CASSPNPNSGMNTEAFF. The full variable domain, rest sourced from reference TRBV7-9 and TRBJ1-1, is DTGVSQNPRHKITKRGQNVTFRCDPISEHNRLYWYRQTLGQGPEFLTYFQNEAQLEKSRLLSDRFSAERPKGSFSTLEIQRTEQGDSAMYLCASSPNPNSGMNTEAFFGQGTRLTVV.